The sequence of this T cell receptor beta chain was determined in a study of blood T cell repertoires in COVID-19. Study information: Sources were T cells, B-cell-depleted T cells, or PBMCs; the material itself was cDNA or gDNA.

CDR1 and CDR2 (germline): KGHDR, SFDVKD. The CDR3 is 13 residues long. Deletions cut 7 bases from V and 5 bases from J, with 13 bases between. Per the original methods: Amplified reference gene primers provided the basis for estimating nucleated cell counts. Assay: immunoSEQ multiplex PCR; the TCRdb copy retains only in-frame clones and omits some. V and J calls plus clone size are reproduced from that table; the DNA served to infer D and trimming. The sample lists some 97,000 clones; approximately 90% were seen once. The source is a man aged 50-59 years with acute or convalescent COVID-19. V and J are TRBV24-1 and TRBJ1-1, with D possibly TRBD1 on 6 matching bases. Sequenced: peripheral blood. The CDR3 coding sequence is TGTGCCACCAGAAGCAGGGGAGAGACTGAAGCTTTCTTT. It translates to CATRSRGETEAFF.